Listed below are T cell receptor beta chains from one sample, sequenced in a study of cytomegalovirus exposure and HLA in healthy donors. The repertoire was sequenced with immunoSEQ multiplex PCR; TCRdb's copy has only in-frame clones and lacks some. The sample lists roughly 100,000 clones, around 77% occurring once. Sequenced sample: PBMCs. The receptor source for this set is a man between 50 and 59 years old in good health and CMV-seropositive. Both conserved end residues are part of each CDR3. A D gene is named only where the DNA matches it firmly. The size field is filled for only some rows; it gives once, few, many or a size class.

clone_size,d_call,j_call,cdr3_length,v_call,cdr3_nt,cdr3_aa
few,TRBD1,TRBJ2-7,14,TRBV28,TGTGCCAGCAGGGCCGGGACAGAGAGCTACGAGCAGTACTTC,CASRAGTESYEQYF
NA,TRBD2,TRBJ2-1,20,TRBV9,TGTGCCAGCAGCGTAGCTCCCCCCCTAGCGGGAGGGCCGTCCTACAATGAGCAGTTCTTC,CASSVAPPLAGGPSYNEQFF
NA,TRBD1,TRBJ2-3,18,TRBV27,TGTGCCAGCAGTGGCCGGACAGGGGGCGTTCAAAGGGTATCTACGCAGTATTTT,CASSGRTGGVQRVSTQYF
NA,TRBD2,TRBJ2-1,16,TRBV19,TGTGCCAGTAGTCTGCGGACTAGCGGGAGTCGAGATGAGCAGTTCTTC,CASSLRTSGSRDEQFF
NA,NA,TRBJ2-7,14,TRBV9,TGTGCCAGCAGCGTAGCTGGGGGAGGATACGAGCAGTACTTC,CASSVAGGGYEQYF
NA,TRBD1,TRBJ2-5,14,TRBV5-1,TGCGCCAGCAGCGGGGGGACAGGTCAAGAGACCCAGTACTTC,CASSGGTGQETQYF
NA,TRBD2,TRBJ2-7,15,TRBV5-1,TGCGCCAGCAGCTTCACTAGCGGGAAGGGTGCCGAGCAGTACTTC,CASSFTSGKGAEQYF
NA,TRBD2,TRBJ2-3,15,TRBV9,TGTGCCAGCAGCGAGAGCGGGAGGGCCACAGATACGCAGTATTTT,CASSESGRATDTQYF
NA,TRBD1,TRBJ2-7,15,TRBV6-5,TGTGCCAGCAGATCCACAGGGGGCGCGTTATCCGAGCAGTACTTC,CASRSTGGALSEQYF
once,TRBD1,TRBJ2-1,15,TRBV2,TGTGCCAGCAGTGACTGGACAGGGGCCTACAATGAGCAGTTCTTC,CASSDWTGAYNEQFF
NA,NA,TRBJ2-1,13,TRBV9,TGTGCCAGCAGCGAGGACTCTTACAATGAGCAGTTCTTC,CASSEDSYNEQFF
NA,TRBD2,TRBJ2-7,13,TRBV28,TGTGCCAGCTTCGGTAGCGGGAGCTACGAGCAGTACTTC,CASFGSGSYEQYF
NA,NA,TRBJ1-5,11,TRBV28,TGTGCCAGCAGGGCCAATCAGCCCCAGCATTTT,CASRANQPQHF
NA,NA,TRBJ1-1,16,TRBV21-1,TGTGCCAGCAGCACTGTTTGGCAGGGGGCACGGACTGAAGCTTTCTTT,CASSTVWQGARTEAFF
NA,NA,TRBJ2-3,16,TRBV27,TGTGCCAGCATCGCCCTAACTAGCTTGAGCACAGATACGCAGTATTTT,CASIALTSLSTDTQYF
NA,TRBD2,TRBJ2-1,16,TRBV25-1,TGTGCCAGCAGTGACCTCAGCGGGAGGACTTACAATGAGCAGTTCTTC,CASSDLSGRTYNEQFF
NA,TRBD1,TRBJ2-1,15,TRBV2,TGTGCCAGCAGGGACGGCAGGGGGATATACAATGAGCAGTTCTTC,CASRDGRGIYNEQFF
NA,NA,TRBJ2-7,14,TRBV19,TGTGCCAGTAGTCTGTGGGAGAGCTCCTACGAGCAGTACTTC,CASSLWESSYEQYF
few,NA,TRBJ2-7,14,TRBV7-9,TGTGCCAGCAGCTTCGTGGACTCTTCCTACGAGCAGTACTTC,CASSFVDSSYEQYF
NA,TRBD2,TRBJ2-1,16,TRBV7-8,TGTGCCAGCAGCTTAGGGGGGAGGGGTTCTTACAATGAGCAGTTCTTC,CASSLGGRGSYNEQFF
NA,TRBD1,TRBJ2-7,11,TRBV20-1,TGCAGTGCTACGGACAGGGACGAGCAGTACTTC,CSATDRDEQYF
NA,TRBD2,TRBJ2-1,21,TRBV19,TGTGCCAGTAGCCCTCCCCCTGGACTAGCGGGAGTGGCCAGCTCCTACAATGAGCAGTTCTTC,CASSPPPGLAGVASSYNEQFF
NA,NA,TRBJ2-7,8,TRBV27,TGTGCCAGCACCCGCCGCAGATTC,CASTRRRF
NA,TRBD2,TRBJ2-1,16,TRBV19,TGTGCCAGTAGTATAGGTCGCCTAGCGGGAGACAATGAGCAGTTCTTC,CASSIGRLAGDNEQFF
NA,TRBD1,TRBJ1-2,17,TRBV28,TGTGCCAGCAGTCTCACCCCCCCGGACAGGGGGCATGATGGCTACACCTTC,CASSLTPPDRGHDGYTF
once,TRBD1,TRBJ1-2,17,TRBV4-1,TGCGCCAGCAGCCCAACCCCAGACAGGGTCGCTAACTATGGCTACACCTTC,CASSPTPDRVANYGYTF
NA,NA,TRBJ2-1,15,TRBV9,TGTGCCAGCAGCCCGACGGGAGTTAGTTACAATGAGCAGTTCTTC,CASSPTGVSYNEQFF
NA,NA,TRBJ2-3,17,TRBV21-1,TGTGCCAGCAGGAAGGGACAGCGCTTCCTTAGCACAGATACGCAGTATTTT,CASRKGQRFLSTDTQYF
NA,TRBD1,TRBJ2-3,14,TRBV7-3,TGTGCCAGCAGCCTGGACAGGGGCACAGATACGCAGTATTTT,CASSLDRGTDTQYF
NA,NA,TRBJ2-7,13,TRBV29-1,TGCAGCGTTGAAGGTCTTAACTCCTACGAGCAGTACTTC,CSVEGLNSYEQYF
NA,NA,TRBJ2-5,13,TRBV30,TGTGCCTGGAGCACGGCGGTATTCGGGACCCAGTACTTC,CAWSTAVFGTQYF
NA,TRBD1,TRBJ2-2,16,TRBV5-1,TGCGCCAGCAGCCCAGGACAGGGCCCGAACACCGGGGAGCTGTTTTTT,CASSPGQGPNTGELFF
NA,NA,TRBJ2-3,16,TRBV5-6,TGTGCCAGCAGCTTGCGGGGGACCGGACGCACAGATACGCAGTATTTT,CASSLRGTGRTDTQYF
NA,NA,TRBJ2-5,14,TRBV7-9,TGTTCCAGCAGCCTACAGGGATTACAAGAGACCCAGTACTTC,CSSSLQGLQETQYF
NA,NA,TRBJ2-1,17,TRBV5-6,TGTGCCAGCAGCTTGGGACTAAGCGTGAGCTCCTACAATGAGCAGTTCTTC,CASSLGLSVSSYNEQFF
NA,TRBD1,TRBJ1-6,15,TRBV5-1,TGCGCCAGCAGCTTGGGGACAGGGGATAATTCACCCCTCCACTTT,CASSLGTGDNSPLHF
NA,TRBD2,TRBJ2-7,14,TRBV7-8,TGTGCCAGCAGCTTCCGCGGGAGCTTCTACGAGCAGTACTTC,CASSFRGSFYEQYF
few,TRBD2,TRBJ2-1,15,TRBV6-5,TGTGCCAGCAGTTACCGGGCTAGCGGGGCACGGGAGCAGTTCTTC,CASSYRASGAREQFF
NA,NA,TRBJ2-5,12,TRBV11-2,TGTGCCAGCAGCCGGGAAGGCGAGACCCAGTACTTC,CASSREGETQYF
NA,TRBD1,TRBJ1-1,17,TRBV5-1,TGCGCCAGCAGCTTGACAGGGGGCCCTTACTCGGCCACTGAAGCTTTCTTT,CASSLTGGPYSATEAFF
NA,TRBD2,TRBJ2-1,15,TRBV29-1,TGCAGCTCGGGACTAGCGGGAGGGTCCTACAATGAGCAGTTCTTC,CSSGLAGGSYNEQFF
NA,TRBD2,TRBJ2-3,14,TRBV28,TGTGCCAGCCAGTCGGGGGGGCCCGGGGATACGCAGTATTTT,CASQSGGPGDTQYF
NA,NA,TRBJ1-4,13,TRBV6-5,TGTGCCAGCGGCAGAGCGGTCCAGGAAAAACTGTTTTTT,CASGRAVQEKLFF
NA,NA,TRBJ1-1,13,TRBV6-4,TGTGCCAGCAGTGCGGACAGAAACACTGAAGCTTTCTTT,CASSADRNTEAFF
NA,NA,TRBJ1-4,13,TRBV7-8,TGTGCCAGCAGCGAAGACAGTTATGAAAAACTGTTTTTT,CASSEDSYEKLFF
NA,NA,TRBJ1-5,14,TRBV10-3,TGTGCCATCAGTCAACAGGAGGGGAATCAGCCCCAGCATTTT,CAISQQEGNQPQHF
once,TRBD2,TRBJ2-1,15,TRBV11-3,TGTGCCAGCAGCTTAGGGACTAGCGGGTCCAATGAGCAGTTCTTC,CASSLGTSGSNEQFF
NA,NA,TRBJ2-5,14,TRBV27,TGTGCCAGCAGTGGGCGGGCAACCCAAGAGACCCAGTACTTC,CASSGRATQETQYF
NA,TRBD2,TRBJ2-1,18,TRBV4-1,TGCGCCAGCAGCCAAACCTCATCCCTAGGGCTAGCGGGCGATGAGCAGTTCTTC,CASSQTSSLGLAGDEQFF